What follows is one TCR beta chain and its context. The clone's antigen remains unknown. The record has no base qualities; no much larger clone is one base away. V ends up 8 bases short and J 7 bases short, with an unmatched junction base count of 9. Including the terminal cysteine and phenylalanine, the CDR3 comprises 13 residues. Kept here is only the CDR3 DNA, which spans 39 bases and is read in frame from base 1. CDR1 and CDR2 are read off the germline V gene as MNHEY and SVGAGI. TCRbeta CDR3 regions were amplified from genomic DNA using the immunoSEQ Assay, a bias-controlled multiplex PCR. The authors' analysis ran thus. Nucleated cell counts per sample were estimated from amplification of reference gene primers within the assay. To quantify the absolute abundance of each unique TCRbeta CDR3 rearrangement, sequence reads were collapsed and filtered. Productive Simpson clonality was computed per sample as the square root of Simpson's diversity index over productive rearrangements. TCRdb took over this immuneACCESS table, retaining in-frame rearrangements with V and J assigned. Such tables are incomplete; in checked studies, under half of the missing clones stem from an unresolved V gene, and the remainder is unexplained. That table is the source of V, J and clone size, and D and trimming were worked out from the DNA. In all, the sample holds roughly 200,000 clones, and more than 70% of those were seen once. Together, the top ten hold 4% of the sample.

Collaborating institutions collected whole blood in K2EDTA tubes following their own protocols. For TCRbeta analysis, collaborator samples were shipped as frozen whole blood, as isolated PBMCs, or as DNA extracted from either sample type. This entry comes from a study of blood T cell repertoires in COVID-19 (TCRdb year 2020). Describing the broader study: The collaborator samples originated in the United States, Italy and Spain and spanned the acute and convalescent phases of COVID-19. Where available, HLA class I and class II types were taken from metadata supplied by the sample provider and were not determined by assay-based typing. Nearly every sample came with metadata listing a de-identified subject ID, COVID-19 status, age in years and sex. The repertoires were released in a freely available public database intended as a resource for research on the immune response to SARS-CoV-2. The dataset comprised deeply sampled blood TCRbeta repertoires from subjects exposed to, actively infected with, or recovered from COVID-19. The samples were drawn from the first 160 participants of the ongoing ImmuneRACE study and from 1,254 subjects provided by 6 global collaborators. The prospective study material was composed of cDNA or gDNA derived from T cells, B-cell-depleted T cells, or PBMCs. General findings and caveats noted by the study authors: How much clinical and demographic metadata was included differed by source and by participant, and the metadata was provided uncurated.

Material: peripheral blood. The chain is assembled from TRBV6-5 and TRBJ2-3, with TRBD2 matching 7 junction bases. This TCR came from a woman aged 25 to 39 with acute or convalescent COVID-19. The CDR3 is CASREVLRHTQYF. In nucleotides, the sequence is TGTGCCAGCCGGGAGGTGTTGAGACATACGCAGTATTTT.